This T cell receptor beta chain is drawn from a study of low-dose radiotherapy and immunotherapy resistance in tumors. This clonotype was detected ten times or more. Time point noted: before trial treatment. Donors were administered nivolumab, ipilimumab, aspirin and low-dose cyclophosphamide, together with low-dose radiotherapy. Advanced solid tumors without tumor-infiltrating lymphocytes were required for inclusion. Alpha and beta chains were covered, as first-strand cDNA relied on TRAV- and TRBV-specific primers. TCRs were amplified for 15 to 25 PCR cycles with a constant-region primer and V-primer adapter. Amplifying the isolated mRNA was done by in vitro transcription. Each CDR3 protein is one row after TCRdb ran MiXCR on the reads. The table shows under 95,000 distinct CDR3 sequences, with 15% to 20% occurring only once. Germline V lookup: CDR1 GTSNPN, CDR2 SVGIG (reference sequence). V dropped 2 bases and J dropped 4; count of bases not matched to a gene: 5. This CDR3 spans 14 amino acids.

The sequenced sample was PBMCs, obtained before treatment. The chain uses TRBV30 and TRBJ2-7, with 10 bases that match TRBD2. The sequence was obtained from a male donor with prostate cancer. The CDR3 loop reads CAWSRASGGYEQYF. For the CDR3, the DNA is TGTGCCTGGAGTAGGGCTAGCGGGGGATACGAGCAGTACTTC.